This TCR beta chain appears in the sequencing data of a study of blood T cell repertoires in COVID-19. At the level of the study: Sites across the United States, Italy and Spain contributed samples from acute and convalescent COVID-19.

Trimming pared 0 bases from V and 3 bases from J, leaving 13 bases between. CDR1 and CDR2 from the germline V gene are SGHDN and FVKESK. This CDR3 comprises 16 residues. Original data processing: Cell counts per sample came from amplifying reference gene primers. The assay was immunoSEQ multiplex PCR, and TCRdb's table has in-frame clones only and misses some. The DNA gave D and trimming, while V, J and clone size come from that table. This sample yields 290,000 or so clones, of which 85% are seen a single time; approximately 5.1% belongs to the top ten. This clone was observed a single time. The receptor was derived from a man aged 50-60 years with active or convalescent COVID-19. The sample was peripheral blood. J is TRBJ2-3 and V is TRBV14; the D is unclear. The CDR3, as DNA: TGTGCCAGCAGCCAAGAACGGTCCAGGTTTACAGATACGCAGTATTTT. Protein sequence: CASSQERSRFTDTQYF.